The next 18 T cell receptor beta chains were all read from a single sample in a study of blood T cells in healthy people across ages. A J-beta primer mix and a sample-barcoded 5' primer were used in a second PCR of roughly 7 to 12 cycles. MiXCR, run by TCRdb on the 5' RACE reads, gives a single entry per CDR3 protein. The sample includes hundreds of thousands of distinct CDR3 sequences, 58% seen only once; the top ten take roughly 22%. Input material: blood. The origin of the receptors is a man younger than 40 in good health.

The chain couples TRBV7-9 to TRBJ2-1; 11 bases are shared with TRBD2. The CDR3 totals 16 residues. V shed 8 bases, J shed 0 bases, and the junction held 6 bases outside the gene matches. Per the germline V gene, CDR1 is SEHNR and CDR2 is FQNEAQ (reference sequence). For the CDR3, the DNA is TGTGCCAGCGGATATCTAGCGGGAGGCTCCTACAATGAGCAGTTCTTC. Amino acids: CASGYLAGGSYNEQFF.

The rearrangement uses TRBV7-9 and TRBJ1-1; 7 nucleotides match TRBD1. J lost 3 bases, V lost 1 base, and 5 bases had no gene match. Germline V CDR1 and CDR2: SEHNR, FQNEAQ (reference sequence). CDR3 size: 15 residues. CDR3 loop: CASSLEGAGYTEAFF. The CDR3 DNA reads TGTGCCAGCAGCTTAGAGGGGGCGGGGTACACTGAAGCTTTCTTT.

The chain carries TRBV20-1 and TRBJ1-2; D not certain. The CDR3 consists of 13 residues. From germline, CDR1 is DFQATT and CDR2 SNEGSKA (reference sequence). Trimming pared 1 base from V and 8 bases from J, leaving 14 bases between. In nucleotides, the CDR3 is TGCAGTGCTAGAGGGGCTGAGAAGATGGGCTACACCTTC. This encodes CSARGAEKMGYTF.

The chain is built from TRBV7-9 and TRBJ1-1, with 7 bases identical to TRBD1. Unmatched junction bases numbered 5, after V lost 5 bases and J lost 2 bases. Germline V gene sequence: CDR1 SEHNR, CDR2 FQNEAQ (reference sequence). The CDR3 runs 14 residues. The CDR3 sequence: CASSRGTANTEAFF. In nucleotides, the CDR3 is TGTGCCAGCAGCCGTGGGACAGCCAACACTGAAGCTTTCTTT.

As to this clonotype: This may arise from a read error, as a much more abundant clone is one base away. The rearrangement uses TRBV29-1 and TRBJ2-5, with unresolved D. Trimming took off 2 bases at V and 13 bases at J, with 14 bases between the two ends. The CDR3 is made up of 11 amino acids. The germline V gene encodes CDR1 SQVTM and CDR2 ANQGSEA. CDR3 bases: TGCAGCGTTGAAACGGACGAAAAGCGGTACTTC. As protein: CSVETDEKRYF.

The V and J genes are TRBV12-3 or TRBV12-4 and TRBJ2-3; D unresolved. This CDR3 contains 13 residues. V gave up 7 bases and J gave up 1 base, with 9 bases separating them. CDR3 bases: TGTGCCAGCATGACTGTGGGCACAGATACGCAGTATTTT. Protein sequence: CASMTVGTDTQYF.

The CDR3 DNA sequence: TGTGCCAGCAGCTCCCATCGCCTAGCGGGGGGACACTCCTACAATGAGCAGTTCTTC. Its translation is CASSSHRLAGGHSYNEQFF. The chain combines TRBV7-8 with TRBJ2-1; 11 bases line up with TRBD2. CDR1 is SGHVS and CDR2 is FQNEAQ in the germline V gene. The CDR3 is 19 residues long. With V trimmed by 4 bases and J by 0 bases, 11 bases remained unmatched.

The sample holds a few counts of this clonotype. This chain uses TRBV2 with TRBJ2-5; D uncertain. The CDR3 length is 11 residues. Germline CDR1 reads SNHLY; CDR2 reads FYNNEI. Trimming shortened V by 8 bases and J by 4 bases, and 8 bases separated the two germline ends. The CDR3: CASQLGETQYF. Written as DNA, the CDR3 is TGTGCCAGCCAATTGGGAGAGACCCAGTACTTC.

J is TRBJ2-7 and V is TRBV12-3 or TRBV12-4; TRBD1 is a possible D gene (8 bases). The CDR3 is made up of 16 amino acids. Between the trimmed V and J ends, which lost 5 bases and 1 base, there was a span of 18 bases. CDR3 sequence: CASSRGGQVKSYEQYF. The CDR3 bases are TGTGCCAGCAGTAGGGGGGGACAGGTCAAGTCCTACGAGCAGTACTTC.

This clonotype was detected only a few times. V usage is TRBV4-3 and J usage is TRBJ2-7; D possibly corresponds to TRBD2 (6 bases). V lost 3 bases and J 3 bases, leaving 15 bases between the germline ends. Germline CDR1 LGHNA, CDR2 YSLEER. CDR3 size: 15 residues. Written as DNA, the CDR3 is TGCGCCAGCAGCCATTCCGGGACTCCCAACTACGAGCAGTACTTC. It is translated as CASSHSGTPNYEQYF.

This clonotype was counted between two and nine times. The genes are TRBV20-1 and TRBJ2-1; D may correspond to TRBD1 or TRBD2 (6 bases each). CDR3 length: 13 amino acids. From germline, CDR1 is DFQATT and CDR2 SNEGSKA (reference sequence). V was trimmed by 2 bases and J by 7 bases, leaving 12 bases between them. The CDR3, as DNA: TGCAGTGCTAGAACGGGGGCTCAAAATGAGCAGTTCTTC. Translation: CSARTGAQNEQFF.

This clonotype was seen just once. V and J are TRBV29-1 and TRBJ2-1, with 10 bases aligning to TRBD2. The V segment lost 5 bases and the J segment 8 bases; nucleotides outside the gene matches: 3. Germline V CDR1 and CDR2: SQVTM, ANQGSEA. The CDR3 contains 12 residues. The CDR3 here is CSVRTSGDEQFF. CDR3 DNA: TGCAGCGTTCGGACTAGCGGCGATGAGCAGTTCTTC.

V gene TRBV9 combines with J gene TRBJ2-7, with D possibly TRBD1 on 6 matching bases. Germline CDR1 is SGDLS and CDR2 is YYNGEE. CDR3 length: 14 residues. V lost 3 bases to trimming and J lost 3 bases, with 13 bases between them. CDR3 protein: CASSGGSDSYEQYF. In nucleotides, the CDR3 is TGTGCCAGCAGCGGAGGATCGGACAGCTACGAGCAGTACTTC.

Only a few counts were recorded for this clonotype. Being one base from a much bigger clone, this may be a read error. This sequence joins TRBV7-2 and TRBJ2-5, with D hard to call. The germline V and J ends were trimmed by 1 base and 1 base, with 7 bases remaining between them. In germline, CDR1 is SGHTA, CDR2 FQGNSA. This CDR3 is 14 amino acids long. The CDR3 loop reads CASSLVWTQETQYF. In DNA form, the CDR3 reads TGTGCCAGCAGCTTAGTGTGGACCCAAGAGACCCAGTACTTC.

Concerning this clonotype itself: The CDR3 ends on some other residue instead of the conserved phenylalanine or tryptophan, so this is likely a read error. The chain couples TRBV29-1 to TRBJ2-1; 7 nucleotides align to TRBD2. Germline assignment: CDR1 SQVTM and CDR2 ANQGSEA. The V gene end was trimmed by 4 bases and the J gene end by 7 bases; junction bases not matched to a gene: 4. This CDR3 is 12 amino acids long. DNA of the CDR3: TGCAGCGTTGGCGGGAGAGGTAATGAGCAGTTCTCC. As protein: CSVGGRGNEQFS.

Worth noting for this clonotype: At one boundary the junction diverges from the germline segment, which might be a read error. This chain joins TRBV13 and TRBJ2-5; D is perhaps TRBD1 or TRBD2 (5 bases each). The length of the CDR3 is 15 residues. CDR1 and CDR2 (germline): PRHDT, FYEKMQ (reference sequence). The CDR3: CASSIGTGRQETQYF. CDR3 nucleotides: TGTGCCAGCAGCATAGGGACGGGCAGACAAGAGACCCAGTACTTC.

There are a few counts of this clonotype. This chain uses TRBV6-2 or TRBV6-3 with TRBJ2-1; D not certain. Between the trimmed V and J ends, which lost 5 bases and 4 bases, there was a span of 6 bases. CDR3 length: 12 residues. Germline V lookup: CDR1 MNHEY, CDR2 SVGEGT. CDR3 DNA: TGTGCCAGCAGTCAAAGGTACAATGAGCAGTTCTTC. It is translated as CASSQRYNEQFF.

The CDR3 DNA reads TGCAGTGCTAGATACGTTGGGGGGGCCCCAGATACGCAGTATTTT. Translated: CSARYVGGAPDTQYF. This rearrangement joins TRBV20-1 to TRBJ2-3, with D maybe TRBD2 (7 bases). V shed 2 bases and J shed 4 bases, with 16 bases lying between them. CDR3 length: 15 amino acids. Germline V gene lookup returns CDR1 DFQATT and CDR2 SNEGSKA (reference sequence).